One TCR beta chain is described in this entry. Its antigen is undetermined. This sample is drawn from a study of OX40 agonist ivuxolimab in advanced cancers. Study-wide context: At doses from 0.01 to 10 mg/kg, patients were given intravenous ivuxolimab every 2 weeks. Of the participants, approximately 38% had some prior anti-PD-1, anti-PD-L1 or anti-CTLA-4 therapy, which was allowed.

Germline CDR1 reads SEHNR; CDR2 reads FQNEAQ (reference sequence). This CDR3 spans 13 amino acids. After removal of 4 bases from V and 7 bases from J, the junction contained 4 bases not matched to a gene. Regarding the study as a whole: CD8+ T cells showed, on average, more clonal expansion than CD4+ cells.

The protocol was immunoSEQ multiplex PCR, while the TCRdb copy is restricted to in-frame clones and leaves out a portion. The sample shows some 67,000 clones, roughly 85% of them seen only once. The starting material was CD4+ or CD8+ T cells sorted from blood, obtained in a trial of the OX40 agonist ivuxolimab. This receptor was obtained from an adult with an advanced solid tumor such as melanoma, head and neck, liver or kidney cancer. The V call is TRBV7-9, the J call TRBJ1-1, with 9 nucleotides matching TRBD1. This CDR3 reads CASSSQGAVEAFF. For the CDR3, the DNA is TGTGCCAGCAGCTCACAGGGGGCGGTTGAAGCTTTCTTT.